There are a few counts of the clone carrying this TCR beta chain. Its antigen remains unidentified. The data stem from a study of response to subunit inactivated influenza vaccine. Findings of the study overall: Only a handful of new T cells, the authors suggested, are recruited with each seasonal influenza vaccination.

CDR1 and CDR2 (germline): DFQATT, SNEGSKA (reference sequence). With V trimmed by 2 bases and J by 4 bases, 7 bases remained unmatched. The CDR3 is made up of 16 amino acids. Each CDR3 protein is one row after TCRdb ran MiXCR on the RT-PCR reads. Of roughly 630,000 distinct CDR3 sequences in the sample, about 15% are singletons; the top ten hold roughly 7.6%. The TCR originated in a middle-aged man who received an inactivated influenza vaccine. The rearrangement links TRBV20-1 to TRBJ2-2; 10 bases agree with TRBD2. The input for sequencing was PBMCs from blood, taken around 15 days before vaccination. The CDR3 sequence: CSARFSGREATGELFF. CDR3 DNA: TGCAGTGCTAGATTCAGCGGGAGGGAGGCCACCGGGGAGCTGTTTTTT.